Following are 6 T cell receptor beta chains from one sample sequenced in a study of blood T cell repertoires in COVID-19. TCRdb's table, derived via immunoSEQ multiplex PCR, lists solely in-frame clones and lacks some. Among around 110,000 clones listed, about three quarters were seen once. The source material was peripheral blood. The receptors shown here come from a man between 65 and 79 years old with acute or convalescent COVID-19.

The chain couples TRBV4-2 to TRBJ1-4; tentative D call: TRBD1 (5 bases). V was clipped by 3 bases and J by 7 bases, with 12 bases between them. Germline loops: CDR1 LGHNA, CDR2 YNFKEQ. CDR3 size: 14 residues. CDR3 sequence reads: CASSHGTGGEKLFF. The CDR3, as DNA: TGTGCCAGCAGCCATGGTACAGGCGGTGAAAAACTGTTTTTT.

CDR3 bases: TGTGCCAGCAGCGTAGTGTCCGGGGGAAATGAAAAACTGTTTTTT. Encoded protein: CASSVVSGGNEKLFF. This sequence joins TRBV9 and TRBJ1-4, with D perhaps matching TRBD1 (5 bases). This CDR3 region has 15 residues. Trimming shortened V by 0 bases and J by 5 bases, and 11 bases separated the two germline ends. Germline assignment: CDR1 SGDLS and CDR2 YYNGEE.

The chain joins TRBV7-9 to TRBJ2-2, with TRBD2 matching over 9 bases. The germline V gene has CDR1 SEHNR and CDR2 FQNEAQ (reference sequence). The CDR3 has 15 residues. The junction had 1 base not matched to a gene; V was cut back by 5 bases and J by 0 bases. CDR3 bases: TGTGCCAGCAGCCGACTAGCGGCGAACACCGGGGAGCTGTTTTTT. Protein product: CASSRLAANTGELFF.

This clone has a single count. The chain employs TRBV7-2 and TRBJ2-7; D might be TRBD2 (5 bases). The germline V gene encodes CDR1 SGHTA and CDR2 FQGNSA. The CDR3 runs to 13 residues. Trimming took 3 bases from V and 6 from J, leaving 12 bases between them. CDR3 in DNA: TGTGCCAGCAGCTTTGGGGAGTTCGGCGAGCAGTACTTC. Protein: CASSFGEFGEQYF.

In this sample, this clone turned up a few times. This chain links TRBV3-1 (or the pseudogene TRBV3-2) with TRBJ1-3, with a weak D call TRBD1 (5 bases). Per the germline V gene, CDR1 is LGHDT and CDR2 is YNNKEL (reference sequence). V lost 4 bases, J lost 8 bases, and 9 bases lay in between. The CDR3 is made up of 12 amino acids. In DNA form, the CDR3 reads TGTGCCAGCAGCCTCCAGGGTTACACCATATATTTT. It codes for CASSLQGYTIYF.

DNA of the CDR3: TGTGCCAGCAGCCCGGGGGTAGCGCTAGAGACCCAGTACTTC. Translation: CASSPGVALETQYF. V is TRBV11-2 and J is TRBJ2-5; D may be TRBD2 (6 bases). V lost 5 bases and J lost 4, with 14 bases in between. The germline gives CDR1 SGHAT, CDR2 FQNNGV. This CDR3 has 14 residues.